The 14 T cell receptor beta chains below come from one sample, sequenced in a study of blood T cells in healthy people across ages. Then a second PCR, running roughly 7 to 11 cycles, was carried out with a sample-barcoded 5' primer and a J-beta primer mix. TCRdb reprocessed the 5' RACE reads via MiXCR and lists one record per CDR3 protein. This sample carries about 840,000 distinct CDR3 sequences, almost 30% of them seen once, and the ten largest clones take about 9.4%. This sample also appeared in a second study, on T cells of mothers and their children.

The sample taken for sequencing was blood. These receptors were obtained from a woman between 40 and 55 years old in good health.

The chain couples TRBV28 to TRBJ1-6, with D tentatively TRBD1 (5 bases). Germline CDR1 and CDR2: MDHEN and SYDVKM. The CDR3 contains 13 residues. For the CDR3, the DNA is TGTGTCGGCCGAGACAGAGCAGCTTCACCCCTCCACTTT. Translation: CVGRDRAASPLHF.

This clonotype was detected ten times or more. The chain carries TRBV12-3 or TRBV12-4 and TRBJ2-5; D call uncertain. This CDR3 region has 13 residues. Trimming took off 4 bases at V and 5 bases at J, with 11 bases between the two ends. The CDR3 sequence: CASSYSDVETQYF. The CDR3 nucleotides are TGTGCCAGCAGTTACAGCGATGTGGAGACCCAGTACTTC.

This clonotype appeared many times. The chain is built from TRBV20-1 and TRBJ2-7; D possibly corresponds to TRBD1 (6 bases). The germline CDR1 and CDR2 sequences are DFQATT and SNEGSKA (reference sequence). CDR3 size: 13 residues. Deletions cut 7 bases from V and 1 base from J, with 14 bases between. In DNA, the CDR3 is TGCAGTGTTAGCCCTGGACAGTCCTACGAGCAGTACTTC. Translation gives CSVSPGQSYEQYF.

This clonotype has just a few counts. V usage is TRBV20-1 and J usage is TRBJ2-5; D could derive from TRBD1 or TRBD2 (5 bases each). Per germline, CDR1 DFQATT and CDR2 SNEGSKA (reference sequence). This CDR3 is 15 amino acids long. Trimming took 3 bases from V and 7 from J, leaving 21 bases between them. This chain's CDR3 is CSARDFVGAGGTQYF. The CDR3 region has the DNA TGCAGTGCTAGGGACTTTGTCGGGGCCGGTGGGACCCAGTACTTC.

The rearrangement uses TRBV6-5 and TRBJ2-1, with 12 bases lining up with TRBD2. The CDR3 has 16 residues. J gave up 7 bases and V 0 bases, and 4 bases lay outside the gene matches. The germline CDR1 and CDR2 sequences are MNHEY and SVGAGI. CDR3 nucleotides: TGTGCCAGCAGTTACTCGACTAGCGGGGGAGTAAATGAGCAGTTCTTC. Encoded protein: CASSYSTSGGVNEQFF.

This clonotype was detected only a few times. This chain uses TRBV13 with TRBJ1-1; weak D call: TRBD1 (6 bases). Germline V gene lookup returns CDR1 PRHDT and CDR2 FYEKMQ (reference sequence). The length of the CDR3 is 14 residues. Trimming took off 2 bases at V and 0 bases at J, with 7 bases between the two ends. Here the CDR3 reads CASSLRDMNTEAFF. The CDR3 DNA reads TGTGCCAGCAGCTTAAGGGACATGAACACTGAAGCTTTCTTT.

About this clonotype: Relative to the germline gene, one junction end is altered; a read error may explain this. The V gene is TRBV18, the J gene TRBJ2-1, with 7 bases aligning to TRBD1. The CDR3 spans 16 residues. Germline CDR1 and CDR2: KGHSH and LQKENI. The CDR3 DNA follows: TGTGCCGGCTCACCAGAAGAAGGGGGCGTCTACAATGAGCAGTTCTTC. It yields the protein CAGSPEEGGVYNEQFF.

In its sample, this clonotype was seen a few times. V and J are TRBV7-8 and TRBJ2-5; no firm D call. Germline values: CDR1 SGHVS, CDR2 FQNEAQ. V was shortened by 6 bases and J by 5 bases, with 10 bases between the two germline ends. CDR3 length: 12 amino acids. Written as DNA, the CDR3 is TGTGCCAGCAGTTTTAGCTGGGAGACCCAGTACTTC. Amino acid sequence: CASSFSWETQYF.

This chain joins TRBV12-3 or TRBV12-4 and TRBJ1-5; a possible D gene is TRBD1 (5 bases). The V and J ends lost 6 bases and 5 bases respectively, with 17 bases between them. The CDR3 length is 15 residues. DNA for the CDR3: TGTGCCAGCAGCTTTGGGGAGGGGATGTATCAGCCCCAGCATTTT. It is translated as CASSFGEGMYQPQHF.

This clonotype occurred a few times. A much bigger clone sits one base away, suggesting this may be a read error. This chain connects TRBV7-2 to TRBJ1-2; D may be TRBD1 (5 bases). This CDR3 is 16 amino acids long. Trimming cost V 5 bases and J 4 bases, with 20 bases left between them. The germline V gene has CDR1 SGHTA and CDR2 FQGNSA. The CDR3 region has the DNA TGTGCCAGCAGCCCTCTCGACCGGGGGTTCCGCTATGGCTACACCTTC. This encodes CASSPLDRGFRYGYTF. Drawing the rest from reference TRBV7-2 and TRBJ1-2, the complete variable domain is GAGVSQSPSNKVTEKGKDVELRCDPISGHTALYWYRQSLGQGLEFLIYFQGNSAPDKSGLPSDRFSAERTGGSVSTLTIQRTQQEDSAVYLCASSPLDRGFRYGYTFGSGTRLTVV.

This chain joins TRBV5-1 and TRBJ2-7; 11 positions agree with TRBD1. CDR1 SGHRS and CDR2 YFSETQ come from the germline V gene. The CDR3 is 14 amino acids. V dropped 4 bases and J dropped 9; count of bases not matched to a gene: 9. This chain's CDR3 is CASSARTGGARQYF. Written as DNA, the CDR3 is TGCGCCAGCAGCGCCCGGACAGGGGGCGCCCGGCAGTACTTC.

This clonotype was seen at least ten times. J is TRBJ2-3 and V is TRBV11-1, with 7 bases fitting TRBD1. With 5 bases clipped from V and 2 bases from J, the junction kept 4 bases outside the gene matches. The CDR3 sequence is 14 residues long. The germline V gene encodes CDR1 SGHAT and CDR2 FQDESV (reference sequence). The CDR3 DNA sequence: TGTGCCAGCAGCCGACAGGGATTCACAGATACGCAGTATTTT. Encoded protein: CASSRQGFTDTQYF.

Many counts were recorded for this clonotype. The rearrangement uses TRBV14 and TRBJ2-7; no firm D call. The CDR3 covers 14 residues. Germline loops: CDR1 SGHDN, CDR2 FVKESK. V lost 4 bases to trimming and J lost 1 base, with 11 bases between them. CDR3 residues: CASSRGSGSYEQYF. In DNA, the CDR3 is TGTGCCAGCAGCCGAGGCTCTGGATCCTACGAGCAGTACTTC.

The table lists this clonotype with many counts. This sequence joins TRBV29-1 and TRBJ2-4; D call uncertain. V was cut by 6 bases and J by 6 bases, with 12 bases left in between. CDR3 length equals 12 residues. Looked up from germline, CDR1 is SQVTM and CDR2 is ANQGSEA. The CDR3 sequence: CSVAETPNIQYF. CDR3 DNA sequence: TGCAGCGTCGCCGAAACGCCAAACATTCAGTACTTC.